This entry features one T cell receptor (beta chain) sequence. Its antigen is currently not known. No base quality information exists; no much larger clone differs at one position. The donors were a few dozen Caucasian individuals from Russia, aged roughly 6 to 100 years, who were systemically healthy. Each donor gave ten milliliters of peripheral blood, drawn into EDTA-treated Vacutainer tubes. Ficoll-Paque density-gradient centrifugation was used to isolate PBMCs, with at least 6 million per sample. Total RNA was extracted from PBMCs with Trizol reagent, with at least 6 micrograms obtained per sample. For every donor, flow cytometry on a PBMC aliquot measured the percentage of naive CD45RAhigh/CD27high T cells. The data originate from a study of blood T cells in healthy people across ages (dated by TCRdb to about 2015). Concerning the study at large: In model experiments, template switching captured about one uniquely barcoded TCR beta cDNA molecule for every two T cells. The study analyzed two additional independent replicas of 1 million unique cDNA reads from the same blood draw for two donors, one aged 18 to 29 and one aged 80 or older. To avoid experimental bias, donors of different ages were distributed randomly across sequencing lanes. Donors were grouped into four age groups: young (average 16 years), middle-aged (39), aged (around 56) and long-lived (around 80). The study measured age-related changes in TCR beta repertoire diversity using deep sequencing normalized with unique cDNA molecular identifiers. Here is what the overall study found, with its caveats: Compared with the aged group, the long-lived group had more naive CD4+ T cells, fewer expanded clones and increased TCR diversity, a pattern suggesting age selection. Observed TCR beta diversity per million T cells fell roughly linearly with age, and a significant reduction was already apparent by age about 43. Because profiling used bulk unsorted PBMCs, naive and antigen-experienced compartments could not be compared conclusively. Estimates of total diversity based on one million sequenced T cells were considered lower bounds and underestimates. Observed TCR beta diversity correlated strongly with the percentage of naive T cells measured by flow cytometry. Donor CMV infection status was unknown, potentially confounding age-related changes in expanded clonotypes.

Receptor libraries were prepared by 5' RACE. This sample was sequenced with an Illumina HiSeq 2500. A second PCR of about 6 to 12 cycles was run with a J-beta primer mix and a sample-barcoded 5' primer. A unique molecular identifier was introduced onto each TCR beta cDNA molecule by a template-switch 5' adaptor carrying 12 random nucleotides. Each sample yielded at least 2.5 million CDR3-containing paired-end reads. All of the RNA was converted into first-strand cDNA using the Mint cDNA synthesis kit, with a TRBC-specific oligonucleotide serving as the primer. Following uracil-DNA glycosylase treatment, all cDNA underwent a first 18-cycle PCR with the universal primers M1SS and BC2_uni_R. For the original study's pipeline: For normalization, 1 million high-quality reads, each with a distinct molecular identifier, were randomly selected from each sample. Instead of being binned into consensus sequences, reads that shared molecular identifiers were thrown out. MiTCR, run with a Q25 quality threshold and the strictest error-elimination algorithm, handled CDR3 identification, clonotype clustering and error correction. A nonparametric unseen species model using Euler transformation provided a lower-bound estimate of total TCR beta diversity. TCRdb trimmed public reads at Q25 via fastp, called clones via MiXCR and kept in-frame beta chains. A single entry per CDR3 protein holds the most common genes and DNA from its merged rows. The V and J calls reflect TCRdb's pipeline rather than the authors' work. The sample profile shows about 380,000 distinct CDR3 sequences; roughly half of them were found once. Around 49% of the sample is held by the ten biggest clonotypes.

From the cysteine up to the phenylalanine, the CDR3 has a length of 13 residues. Only the CDR3 region is kept as DNA, spanning 39 bases read in frame from base 1. V and J are truncated by 5 bases and 4 bases respectively, leaving an intervening sequence of 9 bases. CDR1 and CDR2, per the germline V gene (reference sequence), are DFQATT and SNEGSKA. The TCR sequence derives from a man in his sixties in good health. The chain links TRBV20-1 with TRBJ2-6, with the D gene uncertain. Sequencing was carried out using blood. At the DNA level, the sequence is TGCAGTGCTCGTACTGTGGGGGCCAACGTCCTGACTTTC. Its amino acids are CSARTVGANVLTF.